This T cell receptor beta chain appears in the sequencing data of a study of blood T cells in healthy people across ages. The germline CDR1 and CDR2 sequences are SGHTA and FQGNSA. This CDR3 is 14 amino acids long. V lost 5 bases, J lost 4 bases, and 13 bases lay in between. Sample-barcoded 5' priming and a J-beta primer mix drove a second PCR of 7 to 11 cycles. A single record per CDR3 protein comes from TCRdb applying MiXCR to the 5' RACE reads. The sample lists 1.5 million to 2 million distinct CDR3 sequences; more than 35% were seen once. The genes are TRBV7-2 and TRBJ2-3, with D tentatively TRBD1 (6 bases). Sequenced input: blood. The source is a human donor in good health. In DNA form, the CDR3 reads TGTGCCAGCAGCCAACAGGGAGTTTCAGATACGCAGTATTTT. Translation gives CASSQQGVSDTQYF.